These 10 T cell receptor beta chains share one sample of origin, sequenced in a study of CD8+CD57+ T cells in acquired aplastic anemia. It was patients with CD8+CD57+ cell expansion by flow cytometry who were chosen for sequencing. The study profiled TCR beta VDJ and CDR3 using genomic DNA as template. TCRdb reprocessed the reads with MiXCR, giving one entry per CDR3 protein. The sample records 150,000 to 180,000 distinct CDR3 sequences, approximately 52% being singletons. The sample consisted of sorted CD4+, CD8+, or CD8+CD57+ T cells (not recorded which) from PBMCs. The origin of the receptors is a human donor with aplastic anemia.

This clonotype was seen ten or more times. The chain joins TRBV7-9 to TRBJ2-7; D possibly corresponds to TRBD1 (6 bases). The CDR3 has 16 amino acids. V shed 1 base and J shed 2 bases, with 15 bases lying between them. CDR1 and CDR2 from the germline V gene are SEHNR and FQNEAQ (reference sequence). DNA for the CDR3: TGTGCCAGCAGCTTAGAAGAAGACAGGAGCGCCTACGAGCAGTACTTC. Translating gives CASSLEEDRSAYEQYF.

The gene calls are TRBV10-3 and TRBJ1-2; D is unclear. Germline lookup yields CDR1 ENHRY and CDR2 SYGVKD. This CDR3 has 13 residues. V lost 0 bases and J 8 bases, leaving 10 bases between the germline ends. CDR3: CAISESAGGGYTF. CDR3 sequence (DNA): TGTGCCATCAGTGAGTCGGCCGGAGGGGGCTACACCTTC.

The chain couples TRBV7-9 to TRBJ2-2; D call uncertain. CDR1 is SEHNR, CDR2 FQNEAQ, per germline (reference sequence). Trimming removed 3 bases at V and 6 bases at J, with 5 bases between. The CDR3 runs 12 residues. The CDR3 coding sequence is TGTGCCAGCAGCTTTGGGGCCGGGGAGCTGTTTTTT. Its protein product is CASSFGAGELFF.

The sample holds many counts of this clonotype. The chain uses TRBV19 and TRBJ2-7, with 7 nucleotides matching TRBD1. Germline CDR1 LNHDA, CDR2 SQIVND (reference sequence). CDR3 size: 13 residues. Unmatched junction bases numbered 4, after V lost 3 bases and J lost 5 bases. CDR3 in DNA: TGTGCCAGTAGTATTGGACAGGCTAACGAGCAGTACTTC. Amino acid sequence: CASSIGQANEQYF.

As regards this clonotype: A single base separates this from a much larger clone, so it may be a read error. The V and J genes are TRBV4-2 and TRBJ1-2; tentatively, D is TRBD1 (6 bases). Germline CDR1 LGHNA, CDR2 YNFKEQ. Between the trimmed V and J ends, which lost 0 bases and 5 bases, there was a span of 16 bases. This CDR3 is 16 amino acids long. CDR3 DNA sequence: TGTGCCAGCAGCCAAGAGAGGGGCAGGGGAAAGTATGGCTACACCTTC. This gives the protein CASSQERGRGKYGYTF.

The chain recombines TRBV6-2 or TRBV6-3 with TRBJ1-5; D not resolved. Per the germline V gene, CDR1 is MNHEY and CDR2 is SVGEGT. This CDR3 comprises 14 residues. V lost 4 bases, J lost 3 bases, and 10 bases lay in between. In nucleotides, the CDR3 is TGTGCCAGCAGTTCTTTTCGGGCCAATCAGCCCCAGCATTTT. It yields the protein CASSSFRANQPQHF.

V and J are TRBV15 and TRBJ1-5; the D gene is possibly TRBD1 (5 bases). Trimming removed 0 bases from V and 6 bases from J, with 15 bases in between. The germline CDR1 and CDR2 sequences are LNHNV and YYDKDF (reference sequence). This CDR3 has 16 amino acids. CDR3 DNA sequence: TGTGCCACCAGCAGAGATTCGCAGGGTCGGGGTCAGCCCCAGCATTTT. Residues: CATSRDSQGRGQPQHF.

This clonotype was recorded a few times. The rearrangement links TRBV15 to TRBJ1-1, with 10 bases matching TRBD1. Germline V lookup: CDR1 LNHNV, CDR2 YYDKDF (reference sequence). The CDR3 has 16 amino acids. The junction had 10 bases not matched to a gene; V was cut back by 8 bases and J by 1 base. For the CDR3, the DNA is TGTGCCACCGGATCCACGCGGACAGGGGGGAACACTGAAGCTTTCTTT. Protein product: CATGSTRTGGNTEAFF.

This rearrangement joins TRBV20-1 to TRBJ1-5; tentatively, D is TRBD1 (6 bases). The tail of the sequence fits TRBJ2-3 better, so the J call may be wrong. CDR1 and CDR2 (germline): DFQATT, SNEGSKA (reference sequence). The CDR3 loop spans 13 amino acids. The CDR3, as DNA: TGCAGTGCCCAGGGGCCGCGCAATCAGCCCCAGTATTTT. Amino acids: CSAQGPRNQPQYF.

Details on this clonotype: This may come from a read error, since a much larger clone is one base off. The CDR3 region is CSAEPGTGGASISGNTMYF. The CDR3 region has the DNA TGCAGTGCCGAGCCCGGGACAGGGGGCGCGAGCATCTCTGGAAACACCATGTATTTT. The chain joins TRBV20-1 to TRBJ1-3, with 12 nucleotides matching TRBD1. The CDR3 is 19 residues long. From germline, CDR1 is DFQATT and CDR2 SNEGSKA (reference sequence).